The next 4 T cell receptor beta chains were all read from a single sample in a study of cytomegalovirus exposure and HLA in healthy donors. Researchers ran the PCR with 60 Vbeta and 13 Jbeta primers. Profiling relied on immunoSEQ multiplex PCR, and the TCRdb table lists in-frame clones only, not all of them. The sample holds about 130,000 clones, approximately 80% seen once. Material: PBMCs. The receptor set was obtained from a man aged 25-45 years in good health and CMV-seronegative.

The rearrangement uses TRBV5-1 and TRBJ1-1; 9 positions agree with TRBD1. After removal of 0 bases from V and 13 bases from J, the junction contained 7 bases not matched to a gene. The CDR3 runs to 13 residues. Germline V lookup: CDR1 SGHRS, CDR2 YFSETQ. The chain's CDR3 is CASSLEGTGKVFF. CDR3 coding DNA: TGCGCCAGCAGCTTGGAAGGGACAGGGAAAGTTTTCTTT. Full variable domain (outside the CDR3, taken from reference TRBV5-1 and TRBJ1-1): KAGVTQTPRYLIKTRGQQVTLSCSPISGHRSVSWYQQTPGQGLQFLFEYFSETQRNKGNFPGRFSGRQFSNSRSEMNVSTLELGDSALYLCASSLEGTGKVFFGQGTRLTVV.

Written as DNA, the CDR3 is TGTGCCAGTAGTATGGGGACTAGCGGGTTTGGGGAGCAGTACTTC. Translated: CASSMGTSGFGEQYF. The chain uses TRBV19 and TRBJ2-7; 12 nucleotides line up with TRBD2. CDR3 size: 15 residues. V lost 3 bases to trimming and J lost 7 bases; unmatched junction nucleotides: 7. Per the germline V gene, CDR1 is LNHDA and CDR2 is SQIVND (reference sequence).

A remark on this clone: Sequence at one end of the junction differs from germline and may be a read error. This sequence joins TRBV25-1 and TRBJ2-2; 9 bases agree with TRBD2. Germline V gene data show CDR1 as MGHDK and CDR2 as SYGVNS. The CDR3 has 16 amino acids. The chain's CDR3 is CASSEAGGARTGKLFF. In nucleotides, the CDR3 is TGTGCCAGCAGTGAAGCGGGGGGGGCGAGAACCGGGAAGCTGTTTTTT.

The rearrangement joins TRBV5-1 to TRBJ1-4, with TRBD1 matching 9 bases. CDR3 size: 14 residues. V gave up 2 bases and J gave up 7 bases; unmatched junction bases: 3. Germline V lookup: CDR1 SGHRS, CDR2 YFSETQ. As DNA, the CDR3 is TGCGCCAGCAGCTTCGACAGGGGGTTTGAAAAACTGTTTTTT. Protein product: CASSFDRGFEKLFF.